This T cell receptor (beta chain) is drawn from a study of T cell responses to AZD1222 COVID-19 vaccine. Study conclusions and caveats: Among AZD1222 vaccinees, only six or seven were seropositive at baseline.

Method: immunoSEQ multiplex PCR; TCRdb's copy keeps in-frame clones and lacks some. The data contain roughly 60,000 clones, roughly 82% of them singletons. On this clone: Its target is not known.

V was cut by 4 bases and J by 10 bases, with 20 bases left in between. The CDR3 spans 15 residues. Germline V gives CDR1 WNHNN, CDR2 SYGVQD (reference sequence). Here the sequenced sample was peripheral blood, taken on day 0 of AZD1222 vaccination. This rearrangement joins TRBV10-1 to TRBJ2-1; D perhaps matches TRBD2 (9 bases). The origin of this receptor is an adult in good health. The CDR3 region is CASSVLAGSGGEQFF. In nucleotides, the CDR3 is TGCGCCAGCAGTGTACTAGCGGGTTCAGGGGGCGAGCAGTTCTTC.